This T cell receptor beta chain appears in the sequencing data of a study of CD8 T cells in ankylosing spondylitis. Overall study results and limits: What appeared characteristic of ankylosing spondylitis blood was a TCR beta motif of 7 or 8 highly homologous variants. Prior literature has documented some motif variants in synovial fluid and blood from reactive arthritis. Researchers reportedly found disease-linked clones significantly enriched in matched ankylosing spondylitis synovial fluid.

Trimming removed 4 bases from V and 3 bases from J; junction bases left unmatched: 9. Germline-derived CDR1 and CDR2 are SGHDT and YYEEEE. The CDR3 is made up of 15 amino acids. By quantitative 5'-RACE with molecular barcodes, the TCR beta libraries were made. Each CDR3 protein is one row after TCRdb ran MiXCR on the 5' RACE reads. In the table there are 180,000 or so distinct CDR3 sequences, around a tenth of which are singletons. As to this clonotype: Its target is unknown.

Specimen: blood, either unsorted or a sorted T cell fraction (not recorded which). The clonotype comes from a male donor with ankylosing spondylitis or in good health (not recorded which). V is TRBV5-6 and J is TRBJ2-7; 8 nucleotides match TRBD2. CDR3 in DNA: TGTGCCAGCAGCACCGGGACTAGATTCGGCTACGAGCAGTACTTC. Translated, it gives CASSTGTRFGYEQYF.